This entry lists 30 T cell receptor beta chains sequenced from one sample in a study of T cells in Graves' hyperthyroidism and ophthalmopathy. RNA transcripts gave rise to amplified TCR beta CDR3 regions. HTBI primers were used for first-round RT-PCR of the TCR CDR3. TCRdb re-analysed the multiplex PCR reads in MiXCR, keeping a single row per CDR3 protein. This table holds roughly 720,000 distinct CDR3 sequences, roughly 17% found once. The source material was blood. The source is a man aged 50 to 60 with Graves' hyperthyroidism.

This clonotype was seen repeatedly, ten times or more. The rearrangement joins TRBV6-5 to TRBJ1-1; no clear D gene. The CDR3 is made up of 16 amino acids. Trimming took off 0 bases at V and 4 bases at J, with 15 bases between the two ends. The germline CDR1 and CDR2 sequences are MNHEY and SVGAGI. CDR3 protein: CASSYSIIVQATEAFF. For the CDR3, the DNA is TGTGCCAGCAGTTACTCGATTATCGTTCAGGCCACTGAAGCTTTCTTT.

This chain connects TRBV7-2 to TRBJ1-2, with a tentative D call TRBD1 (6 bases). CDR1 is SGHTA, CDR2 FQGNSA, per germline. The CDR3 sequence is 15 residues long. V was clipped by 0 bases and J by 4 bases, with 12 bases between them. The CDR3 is CASSLATGQIYGYTF. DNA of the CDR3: TGTGCCAGCAGCTTAGCGACAGGCCAGATCTATGGCTACACCTTC.

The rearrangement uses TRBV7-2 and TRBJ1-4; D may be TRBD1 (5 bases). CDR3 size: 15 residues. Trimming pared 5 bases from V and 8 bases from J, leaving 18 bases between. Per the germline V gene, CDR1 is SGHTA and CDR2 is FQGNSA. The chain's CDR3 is CASSGDSSPGEKLFF. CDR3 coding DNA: TGTGCCAGCAGCGGAGACAGTTCACCAGGGGAAAAACTGTTTTTT.

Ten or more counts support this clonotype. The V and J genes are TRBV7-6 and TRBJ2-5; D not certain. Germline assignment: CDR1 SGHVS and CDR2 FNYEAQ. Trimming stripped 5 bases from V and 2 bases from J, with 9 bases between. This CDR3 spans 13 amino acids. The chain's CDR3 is CASSKITQETQYF. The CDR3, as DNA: TGTGCCAGCAGCAAAATTACACAAGAGACCCAGTACTTC.

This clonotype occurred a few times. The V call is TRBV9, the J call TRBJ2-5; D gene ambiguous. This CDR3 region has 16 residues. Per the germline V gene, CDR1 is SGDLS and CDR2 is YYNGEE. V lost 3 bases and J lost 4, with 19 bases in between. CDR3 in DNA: TGTGCCAGCAGCGCGGAACCGGGCCCCTCTCCAGAGACCCAGTACTTC. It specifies CASSAEPGPSPETQYF.

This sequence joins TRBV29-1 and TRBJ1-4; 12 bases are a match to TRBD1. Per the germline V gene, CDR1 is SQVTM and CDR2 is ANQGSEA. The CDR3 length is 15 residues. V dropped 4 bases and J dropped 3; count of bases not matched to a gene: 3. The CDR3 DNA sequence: TGCAGCGTTGGGGGACAGGGGGCGGCTAATGAAAAACTGTTTTTT. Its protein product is CSVGGQGAANEKLFF. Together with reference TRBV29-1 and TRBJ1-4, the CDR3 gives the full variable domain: SAVISQKPSRDICQRGTSLTIQCQVDSQVTMMFWYRQQPGQSLTLIATANQGSEATYESGFVIDKFPISRPNLTFSTLTVSNMSPEDSSIYLCSVGGQGAANEKLFFGSGTQLSVL.

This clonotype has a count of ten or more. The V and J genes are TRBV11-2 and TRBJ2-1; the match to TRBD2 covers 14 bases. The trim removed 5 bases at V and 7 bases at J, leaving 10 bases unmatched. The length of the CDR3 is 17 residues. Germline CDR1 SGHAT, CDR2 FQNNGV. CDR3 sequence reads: CASSPLRRTSGRNEQFF. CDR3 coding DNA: TGTGCCAGCAGCCCCCTAAGAAGGACTAGCGGGAGGAATGAGCAGTTCTTC.

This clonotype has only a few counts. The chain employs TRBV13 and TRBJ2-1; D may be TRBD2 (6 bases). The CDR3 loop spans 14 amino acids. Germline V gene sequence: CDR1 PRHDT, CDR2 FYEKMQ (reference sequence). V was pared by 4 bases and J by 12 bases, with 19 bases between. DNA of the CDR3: TGTGCCAGCAGCTCCGGGACTCCTTCTCGGGGGCAGTTCTTC. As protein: CASSSGTPSRGQFF.

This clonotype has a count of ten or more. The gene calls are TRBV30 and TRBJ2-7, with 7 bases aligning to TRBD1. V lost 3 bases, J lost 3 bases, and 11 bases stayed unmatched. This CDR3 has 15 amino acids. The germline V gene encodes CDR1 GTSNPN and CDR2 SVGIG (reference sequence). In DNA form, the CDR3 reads TGTGCCTGGAGGGTTTCCTCGACAGGGATCTACGAGCAGTACTTC. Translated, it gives CAWRVSSTGIYEQYF.

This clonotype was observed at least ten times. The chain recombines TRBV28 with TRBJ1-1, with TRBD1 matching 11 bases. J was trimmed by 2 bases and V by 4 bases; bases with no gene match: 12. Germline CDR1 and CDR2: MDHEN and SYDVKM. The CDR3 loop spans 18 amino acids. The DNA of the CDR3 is TGTGCCAGCAGTTCCCCCGGGACAGGGGGAATTCGAAACACTGAAGCTTTCTTT. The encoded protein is CASSSPGTGGIRNTEAFF.

CDR3 bases: TGTGCCATCAGTGATTCTCTCGAATATGGCTACACCTTC. Protein product: CAISDSLEYGYTF. The chain combines TRBV10-3 with TRBJ1-2; unclear D gene. V lost 3 bases and J lost 5, with 10 bases in between. The germline gives CDR1 ENHRY, CDR2 SYGVKD. The CDR3 runs to 13 residues.

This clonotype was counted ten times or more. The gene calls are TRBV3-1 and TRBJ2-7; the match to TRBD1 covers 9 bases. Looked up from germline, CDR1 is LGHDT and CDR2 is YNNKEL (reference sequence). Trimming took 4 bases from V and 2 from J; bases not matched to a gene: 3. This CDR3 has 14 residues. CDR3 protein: CASSRQGEAYEQYF. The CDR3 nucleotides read TGTGCCAGCAGCCGACAGGGGGAAGCCTACGAGCAGTACTTC.

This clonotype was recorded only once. The CDR3 loop is CASSLGGEGTYEQYF. The CDR3 region has the DNA TGTGCCAGCAGCCTCGGGGGGGAGGGAACCTACGAGCAGTACTTC. V usage is TRBV7-2 and J usage is TRBJ2-7, with 8 bases aligning to TRBD2. The CDR3 is made up of 15 amino acids. Germline assignment: CDR1 SGHTA and CDR2 FQGNSA. V was clipped by 5 bases and J by 2 bases; unmatched bases: 8.

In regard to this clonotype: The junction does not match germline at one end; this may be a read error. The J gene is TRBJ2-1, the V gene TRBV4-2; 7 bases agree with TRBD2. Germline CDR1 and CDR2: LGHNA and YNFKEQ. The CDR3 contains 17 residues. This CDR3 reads CSSSQAYGAGAYNEQFF. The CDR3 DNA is TGTTCCAGCAGCCAGGCCTACGGGGCGGGAGCCTACAATGAGCAGTTCTTC.

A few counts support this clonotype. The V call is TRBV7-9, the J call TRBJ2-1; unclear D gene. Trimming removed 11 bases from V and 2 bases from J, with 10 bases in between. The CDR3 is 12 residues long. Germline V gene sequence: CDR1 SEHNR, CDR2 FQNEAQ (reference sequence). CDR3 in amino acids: CAAASAYNEQFF. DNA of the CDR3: TGTGCCGCCGCGTCGGCCTACAATGAGCAGTTCTTC.

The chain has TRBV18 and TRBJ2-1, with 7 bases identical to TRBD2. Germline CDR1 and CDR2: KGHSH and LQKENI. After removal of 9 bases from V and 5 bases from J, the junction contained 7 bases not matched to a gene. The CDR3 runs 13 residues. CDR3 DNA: TGTGCCAGTAGTACGGGACTACACAATGAGCAGTTCTTC. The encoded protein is CASSTGLHNEQFF.

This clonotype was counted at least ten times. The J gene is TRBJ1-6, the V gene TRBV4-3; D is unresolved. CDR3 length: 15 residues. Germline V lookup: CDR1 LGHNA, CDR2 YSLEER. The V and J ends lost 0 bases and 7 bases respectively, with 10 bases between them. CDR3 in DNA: TGCGCCAGCAGCCAAGAACCAGGTCCGAATTCACCCCTCCACTTT. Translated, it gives CASSQEPGPNSPLHF.

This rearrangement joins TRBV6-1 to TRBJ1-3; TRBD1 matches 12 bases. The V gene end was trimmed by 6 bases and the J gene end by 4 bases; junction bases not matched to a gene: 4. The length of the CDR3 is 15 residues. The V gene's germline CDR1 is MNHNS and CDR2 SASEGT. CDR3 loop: CASSVGQGAGNTIYF. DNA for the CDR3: TGTGCCAGCAGCGTGGGACAGGGGGCGGGAAACACCATATATTTT.

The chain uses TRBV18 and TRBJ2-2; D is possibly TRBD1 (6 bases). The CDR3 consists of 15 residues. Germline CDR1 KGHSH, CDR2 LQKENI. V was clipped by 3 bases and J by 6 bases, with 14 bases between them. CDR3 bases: TGTGCCAGCTCACCGACCACAGGGAGAGCCGGGGAGCTGTTTTTT. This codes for CASSPTTGRAGELFF.

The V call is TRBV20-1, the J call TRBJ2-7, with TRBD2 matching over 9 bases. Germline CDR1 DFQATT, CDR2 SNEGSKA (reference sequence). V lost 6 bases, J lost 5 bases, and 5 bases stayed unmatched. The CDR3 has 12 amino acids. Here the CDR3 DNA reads TGCAGTGCCACGGGACTAGCTGACGAGCAGTACTTC. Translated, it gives CSATGLADEQYF.

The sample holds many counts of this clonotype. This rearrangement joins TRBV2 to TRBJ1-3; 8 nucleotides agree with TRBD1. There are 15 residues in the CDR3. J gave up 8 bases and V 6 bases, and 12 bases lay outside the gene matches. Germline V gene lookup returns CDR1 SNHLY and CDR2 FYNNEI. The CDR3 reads CASSRDRILEDTIYF. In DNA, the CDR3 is TGTGCCAGCAGCAGGGACAGGATTTTGGAGGACACCATATATTTT.

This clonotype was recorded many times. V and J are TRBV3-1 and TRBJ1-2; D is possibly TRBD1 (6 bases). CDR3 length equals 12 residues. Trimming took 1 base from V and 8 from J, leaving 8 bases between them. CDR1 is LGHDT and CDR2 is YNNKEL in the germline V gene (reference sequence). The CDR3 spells CASSQVGGGYTF. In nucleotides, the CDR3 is TGTGCCAGCAGCCAAGTCGGGGGCGGCTACACCTTC.

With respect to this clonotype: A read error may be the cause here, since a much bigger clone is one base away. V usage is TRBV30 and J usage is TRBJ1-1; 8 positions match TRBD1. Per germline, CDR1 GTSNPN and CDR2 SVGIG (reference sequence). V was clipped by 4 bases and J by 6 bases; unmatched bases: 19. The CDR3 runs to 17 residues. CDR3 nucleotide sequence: TGTGCCTGGACAACAAGCGGACAGGGCCCTCGGGACGCTGAAGCTTTCTTT. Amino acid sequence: CAWTTSGQGPRDAEAFF.

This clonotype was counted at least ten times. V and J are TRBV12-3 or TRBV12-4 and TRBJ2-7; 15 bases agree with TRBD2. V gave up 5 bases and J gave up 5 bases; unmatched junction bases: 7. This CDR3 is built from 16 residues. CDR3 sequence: CASSPRTSGRVHEQYF. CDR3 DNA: TGTGCCAGCAGTCCCCGGACTAGCGGGAGGGTCCACGAGCAGTACTTC.

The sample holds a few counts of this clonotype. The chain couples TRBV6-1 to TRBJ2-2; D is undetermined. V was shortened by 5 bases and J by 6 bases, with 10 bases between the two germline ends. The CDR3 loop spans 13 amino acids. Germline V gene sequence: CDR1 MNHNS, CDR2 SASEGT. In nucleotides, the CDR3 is TGTGCCAGCAGTTCCTTTGTTCCCGGGGAGCTGTTTTTT. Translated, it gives CASSSFVPGELFF.

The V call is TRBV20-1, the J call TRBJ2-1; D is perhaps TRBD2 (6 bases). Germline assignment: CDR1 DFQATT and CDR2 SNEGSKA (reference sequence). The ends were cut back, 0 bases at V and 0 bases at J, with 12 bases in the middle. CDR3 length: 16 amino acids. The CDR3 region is CSARDRSGSSYNEQFF. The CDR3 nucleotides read TGCAGTGCTAGAGACCGTAGCGGAAGCTCCTACAATGAGCAGTTCTTC.

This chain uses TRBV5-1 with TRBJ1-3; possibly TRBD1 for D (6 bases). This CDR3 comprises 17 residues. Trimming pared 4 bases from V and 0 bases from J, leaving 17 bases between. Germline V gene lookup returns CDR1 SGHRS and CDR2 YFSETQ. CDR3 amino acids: CASSPGHGQSSGNTIYF. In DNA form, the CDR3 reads TGCGCCAGCAGCCCAGGACACGGACAGAGCTCTGGAAACACCATATATTTT.

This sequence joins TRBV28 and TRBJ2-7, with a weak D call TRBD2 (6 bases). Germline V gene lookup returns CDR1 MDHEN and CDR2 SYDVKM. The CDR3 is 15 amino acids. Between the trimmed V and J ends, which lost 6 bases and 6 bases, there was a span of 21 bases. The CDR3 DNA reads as TGTGCCAGCAGGTTGCCCCGGGAGCTCTCCGGCGAGCAGTACTTC. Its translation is CASRLPRELSGEQYF.

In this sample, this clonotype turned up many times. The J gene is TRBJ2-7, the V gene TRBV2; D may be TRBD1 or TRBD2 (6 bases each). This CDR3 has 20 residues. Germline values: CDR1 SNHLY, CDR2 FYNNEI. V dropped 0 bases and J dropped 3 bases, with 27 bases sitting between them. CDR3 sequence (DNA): TGTGCCAGCAGTGAAGCGCGTAGTATAGGGGGACTTGGACTCTTCTACGAGCAGTACTTC. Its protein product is CASSEARSIGGLGLFYEQYF. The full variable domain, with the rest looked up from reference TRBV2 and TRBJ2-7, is EPEVTQTPSHQVTQMGQEVILRCVPISNHLYFYWYRQILGQKVEFLVSFYNNEISEKSEIFDDQFSVERPDGSNFTLKIRSTKLEDSAMYFCASSEARSIGGLGLFYEQYFGPGTRLTVT.

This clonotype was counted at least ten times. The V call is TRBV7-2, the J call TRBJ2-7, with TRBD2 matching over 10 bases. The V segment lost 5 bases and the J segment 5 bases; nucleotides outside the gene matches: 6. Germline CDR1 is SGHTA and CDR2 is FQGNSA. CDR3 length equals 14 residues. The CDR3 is CASSISGRSHEQYF. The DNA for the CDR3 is TGTGCCAGCAGCATTAGCGGGAGGTCCCACGAGCAGTACTTC.